Presented here are 14 T cell receptor beta chains from one specimen sequenced in a study of T-cell reconstitution after alpha-beta-depleted transplantation in children. As it was prepared, the TCRbeta library received unique molecular identifiers. MiXCR was run by TCRdb on the PCR reads, yielding one entry per CDR3 protein. The table includes some 200,000 distinct CDR3 sequences, 6.3% detected once. Specimen: PBMCs, collected before TCRalphabeta/CD19-depleted stem cell transplant. The receptors here all came from a girl less than two years old with combined immunodeficiency, due to receive a stem cell transplant.

This clonotype was seen many times. The V call is TRBV9, the J call TRBJ1-2; the D is unclear. CDR1 is SGDLS and CDR2 is YYNGEE in the germline V gene. This CDR3 has 13 residues. The V gene lost 0 bases and the J gene lost 8 bases, with 11 bases spanning the gap. This chain's CDR3 is CASSVGGLGGYTF. The CDR3 DNA is TGTGCCAGCAGCGTAGGAGGGTTAGGGGGCTACACCTTC.

This clonotype was picked up many times. The chain joins TRBV9 to TRBJ2-3; TRBD1 agrees at 9 bases. CDR1 is SGDLS, CDR2 YYNGEE, per germline. Trimming took 3 bases from V and 3 from J; bases not matched to a gene: 5. The CDR3 is 15 amino acids. The CDR3 here is CASSGGQGSTDTQYF. In DNA form, the CDR3 reads TGTGCCAGCAGCGGAGGACAGGGGTCTACAGATACGCAGTATTTT.

This chain links TRBV2 with TRBJ2-7, with no clear D. V gave up 6 bases and J gave up 3 bases, with 15 bases separating them. The CDR3 is 14 residues long. Germline-derived CDR1 and CDR2 are SNHLY and FYNNEI. DNA of the CDR3: TGTGCCAGCAGCAGGACCCTTTTGAGCTACGAGCAGTACTTC. Its protein product is CASSRTLLSYEQYF.

This clonotype appeared many times. CDR3 protein: CASSLVIRDVQYF. The CDR3 DNA sequence: TGCGCCAGCAGCTTGGTTATCCGGGACGTTCAGTACTTC. This chain joins TRBV5-1 and TRBJ2-4; D may correspond to TRBD1 or TRBD2 (5 bases each). This CDR3 has 13 residues. Trimming stripped 0 bases from V and 11 bases from J, with 12 bases between. Germline V gene data show CDR1 as SGHRS and CDR2 as YFSETQ.

This clonotype was seen ten or more times. The V call is TRBV29-1, the J call TRBJ1-1, with D hard to call. Germline-derived CDR1 and CDR2 are SQVTM and ANQGSEA. Trimming stripped 7 bases from V and 2 bases from J, with 14 bases between. The CDR3 has 13 amino acids. CDR3 DNA: TGCAGCGGCTTTACAGAGTCCAACACTGAAGCTTTCTTT. Translation: CSGFTESNTEAFF.

This clonotype was recorded at least ten times. The J gene is TRBJ1-1, the V gene TRBV3-1, with D tentatively TRBD1 (6 bases). In germline, CDR1 is LGHDT, CDR2 YNNKEL (reference sequence). The CDR3 contains 14 residues. The V end was cut by 2 bases, the J end by 10 bases, with 17 bases between. The CDR3 nucleotides read TGTGCCAGCAGCCAATTAGAAAGGGGACACCCAGCTTTCTTT. Protein sequence: CASSQLERGHPAFF.

This clonotype has at least ten counts. J is TRBJ2-3 and V is TRBV21-1. TRBV21-1 is reported as a pseudogene. This CDR3 has 13 amino acids. CDR3 bases: TGTGCCAGCAGCAGAAACAGCCCAGATACGCAGTATTTT. Its translation: CASSRNSPDTQYF.

There are many counts of this clonotype. The rearrangement uses TRBV7-9 and TRBJ2-3; 10 positions agree with TRBD2. J gave up 4 bases and V 3 bases, and 1 base lay outside the gene matches. This CDR3 is built from 14 residues. Germline values: CDR1 SEHNR, CDR2 FQNEAQ (reference sequence). CDR3 in amino acids: CASSFGLAADTQYF. In DNA form, the CDR3 reads TGTGCCAGCAGCTTCGGACTAGCGGCAGATACGCAGTATTTT. The whole variable domain, remainder taken from reference TRBV7-9 and TRBJ2-3, is DTGVSQNPRHKITKRGQNVTFRCDPISEHNRLYWYRQTLGQGPEFLTYFQNEAQLEKSRLLSDRFSAERPKGSFSTLEIQRTEQGDSAMYLCASSFGLAADTQYFGPGTRLTVL.

In its sample, this clonotype was seen a few times. The CDR3 loop is CSARAEEPGAYEQYF. CDR3 DNA sequence: TGCAGTGCTAGAGCCGAAGAGCCCGGAGCCTACGAGCAGTACTTC. This chain joins TRBV20-1 and TRBJ2-7, with D hard to call. CDR1 is DFQATT and CDR2 is SNEGSKA in the germline V gene (reference sequence). V gave up 1 base and J gave up 2 bases, with 15 bases separating them. CDR3 length: 15 amino acids.

This clonotype occurred many times. The CDR3 is CASSFKWSGYTF. In DNA form, the CDR3 reads TGTGCCAGCAGCTTTAAGTGGAGCGGCTACACCTTC. This chain uses TRBV7-2 with TRBJ1-2, with D hard to call. Germline V lookup: CDR1 SGHTA, CDR2 FQGNSA. Trimming shortened V by 3 bases and J by 8 bases, and 10 bases separated the two germline ends. The CDR3 runs to 12 residues.

In this sample, this clonotype turned up many times. V usage is TRBV6-1 and J usage is TRBJ2-7; the match to TRBD2 covers 13 bases. CDR1 and CDR2 (germline): MNHNS, SASEGT. The CDR3 contains 17 residues. V gave up 5 bases and J gave up 5 bases; unmatched junction bases: 12. The CDR3 DNA is TGTGCCAGCAGTCCCTTCTCGAGACTAGCGGGAGGAAACGAGCAGTACTTC. Translating it yields CASSPFSRLAGGNEQYF.

This clonotype was detected many times. The chain has TRBV7-2 and TRBJ2-1; 10 positions match TRBD2. The CDR3 consists of 17 residues. Per germline, CDR1 SGHTA and CDR2 FQGNSA. The J segment lost 1 base and the V segment lost 7 bases, leaving 10 bases of the junction unmatched. The CDR3 sequence: CASTDDGLAASYNEQFF. In nucleotides, the CDR3 is TGTGCCAGCACCGATGATGGACTAGCGGCGTCCTACAATGAGCAGTTCTTC.

The chain carries TRBV29-1 and TRBJ1-1; tentative D call: TRBD1 (5 bases). V lost 3 bases and J 0 bases, leaving 8 bases between the germline ends. The CDR3 extends over 13 amino acids. Germline V gives CDR1 SQVTM, CDR2 ANQGSEA. The CDR3 spells CSVDGGLNTEAFF. CDR3 nucleotide sequence: TGCAGCGTTGACGGGGGACTGAACACTGAAGCTTTCTTT.

This clonotype was recorded at least ten times. This sequence joins TRBV20-1 and TRBJ2-1; 7 bases line up with TRBD2. V dropped 1 base and J dropped 4; count of bases not matched to a gene: 7. The CDR3 totals 15 residues. CDR1 and CDR2 (germline): DFQATT, SNEGSKA (reference sequence). The CDR3 coding sequence is TGCAGTGCTAGAGGTATGCTAGCGGATTACAATGAGCAGTTCTTC. It codes for CSARGMLADYNEQFF.